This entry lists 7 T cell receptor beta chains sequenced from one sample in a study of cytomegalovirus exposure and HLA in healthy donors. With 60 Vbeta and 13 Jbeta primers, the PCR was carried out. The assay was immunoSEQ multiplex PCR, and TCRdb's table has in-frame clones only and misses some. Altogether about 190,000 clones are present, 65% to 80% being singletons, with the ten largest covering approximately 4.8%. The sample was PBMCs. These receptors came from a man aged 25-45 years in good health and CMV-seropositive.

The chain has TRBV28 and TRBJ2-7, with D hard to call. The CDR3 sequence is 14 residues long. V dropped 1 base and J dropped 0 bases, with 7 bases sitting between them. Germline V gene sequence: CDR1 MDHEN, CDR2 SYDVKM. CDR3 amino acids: CASSLLPSSYEQYF. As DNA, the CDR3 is TGTGCCAGCAGTTTATTACCGAGCTCCTACGAGCAGTACTTC.

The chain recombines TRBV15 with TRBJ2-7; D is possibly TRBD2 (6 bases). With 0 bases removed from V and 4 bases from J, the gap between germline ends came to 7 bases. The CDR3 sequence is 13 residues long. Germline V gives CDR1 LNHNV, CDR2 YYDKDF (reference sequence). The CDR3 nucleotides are TGTGCCACCAGCAGAGATCGGGAGTACGAGCAGTACTTC. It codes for CATSRDREYEQYF.

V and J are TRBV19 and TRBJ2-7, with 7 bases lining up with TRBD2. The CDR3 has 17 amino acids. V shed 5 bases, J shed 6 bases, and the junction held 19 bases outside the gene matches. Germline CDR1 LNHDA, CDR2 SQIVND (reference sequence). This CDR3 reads CASSSPPGGGPPGEQYF. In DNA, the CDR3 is TGTGCCAGTAGTTCCCCCCCAGGCGGGGGACCGCCGGGCGAGCAGTACTTC. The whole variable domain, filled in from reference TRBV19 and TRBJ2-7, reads DGGITQSPKYLFRKEGQNVTLSCEQNLNHDAMYWYRQDPGQGLRLIYYSQIVNDFQKGDIAEGYSVSREKKESFPLTVTSAQKNPTAFYLCASSSPPGGGPPGEQYFGPGTRLTVT.

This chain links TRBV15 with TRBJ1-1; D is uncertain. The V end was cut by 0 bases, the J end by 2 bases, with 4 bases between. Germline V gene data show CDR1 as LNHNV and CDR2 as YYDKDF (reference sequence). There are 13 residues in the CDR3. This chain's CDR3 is CATSRDLNTEAFF. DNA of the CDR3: TGTGCCACCAGCAGAGATCTCAACACTGAAGCTTTCTTT.

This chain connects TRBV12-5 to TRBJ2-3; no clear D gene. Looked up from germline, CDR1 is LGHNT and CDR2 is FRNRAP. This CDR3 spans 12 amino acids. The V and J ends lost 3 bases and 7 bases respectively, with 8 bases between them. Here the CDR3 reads CASGFPPNTQYF. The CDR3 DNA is TGTGCTAGTGGTTTCCCCCCCAATACGCAGTATTTT.

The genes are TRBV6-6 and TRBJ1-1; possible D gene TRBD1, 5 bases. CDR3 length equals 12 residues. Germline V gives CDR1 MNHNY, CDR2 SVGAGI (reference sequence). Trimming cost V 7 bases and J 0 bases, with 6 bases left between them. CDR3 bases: TGTGCCAGCAAAGGGGTGAACACTGAAGCTTTCTTT. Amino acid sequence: CASKGVNTEAFF.

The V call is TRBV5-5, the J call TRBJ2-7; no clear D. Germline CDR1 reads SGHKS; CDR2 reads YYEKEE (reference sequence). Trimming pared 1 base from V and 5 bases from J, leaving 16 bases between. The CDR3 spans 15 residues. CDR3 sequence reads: CASSLFSGVAHEQYF. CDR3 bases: TGTGCCAGCAGCTTGTTTTCAGGTGTGGCCCACGAGCAGTACTTC.